Following are 16 T cell receptor beta chains from one sample sequenced in a study of shared clonotypes between healthy human individuals. This table comes from immunoSEQ multiplex PCR, and its TCRdb copy is limited to in-frame clones, with some not included. The sample has about 560,000 clones; roughly four fifths are singletons. Sequences were obtained from PBMCs. These receptors were obtained from a woman aged 40 to 55 in good health. Some clones in this sample may be carry-over from other donors' samples.

V gene TRBV5-1 combines with J gene TRBJ2-3, with no clear D. CDR1 SGHRS and CDR2 YFSETQ come from the germline V gene. V was clipped by 0 bases and J by 3 bases, with 8 bases between them. CDR3 size: 14 residues. The DNA for the CDR3 is TGCGCCAGCAGCTTGGTCGTCTTTACAGATACGCAGTATTTT. Translating gives CASSLVVFTDTQYF.

The chain uses TRBV9 and TRBJ2-3, with 11 bases identical to TRBD2. Germline V gene sequence: CDR1 SGDLS, CDR2 YYNGEE. The CDR3 runs to 15 residues. With V trimmed by 4 bases and J by 2 bases, 3 bases remained unmatched. Written as DNA, the CDR3 is TGTGCCAGCAGCATAGCGGGAGGGCCCACAGATACGCAGTATTTT. Translating it yields CASSIAGGPTDTQYF.

This sequence joins TRBV30 and TRBJ2-7; D is tentatively TRBD1 or TRBD2 (5 bases each). CDR1 and CDR2 from the germline V gene are GTSNPN and SVGIG (reference sequence). The CDR3 runs 16 residues. V was clipped by 0 bases and J by 5 bases, with 20 bases between them. The CDR3 bases are TGTGCCTGGAGTGTAATGGTGGGGGAAAGAGTCGACGAGCAGTACTTC. Its protein is CAWSVMVGERVDEQYF.

CDR3 in DNA: TGTGCCAGCAACCGGGGCGCGCCTGAAGCTTTCTTT. Encoded protein: CASNRGAPEAFF. The rearrangement joins TRBV2 to TRBJ1-1, with a weak D call TRBD1 (5 bases). Germline values: CDR1 SNHLY, CDR2 FYNNEI. The CDR3 is 12 residues long. The V gene lost 7 bases and the J gene lost 6 bases, with 12 bases spanning the gap.

There are a few counts of this clone. CDR3 DNA: TGTGCCATCTCCGAGACAGGCCTAGCCAAAAACATTCAGTACTTC. As protein: CAISETGLAKNIQYF. The chain employs TRBV10-3 and TRBJ2-4, with D perhaps TRBD1 (6 bases). The germline V and J ends were trimmed by 8 bases and 0 bases, with 14 bases remaining between them. Germline CDR1 is ENHRY and CDR2 is SYGVKD. The CDR3 sequence is 15 residues long.

The V gene is TRBV6-5, the J gene TRBJ2-5; D unclear. This CDR3 contains 12 residues. CDR1 MNHEY and CDR2 SVGAGI come from the germline V gene. V lost 4 bases and J lost 4, with 7 bases in between. DNA for the CDR3: TGTGCCAGCAGTTCCCTAGGAGAGACCCAGTACTTC. It codes for CASSSLGETQYF.

For this clone: In the same sample, other DNA sequences code for this CDR3. The chain has TRBV29-1 and TRBJ2-5, with D tentatively TRBD2 (5 bases). The CDR3 is 12 amino acids. V gave up 3 bases and J gave up 4 bases, with 9 bases separating them. CDR1 is SQVTM and CDR2 is ANQGSEA in the germline V gene. As DNA, the CDR3 is TGCAGCGTTGAGCCGGGGTCAGAGACCCAGTACTTC. Its protein product is CSVEPGSETQYF.

The chain has TRBV28 and TRBJ1-1, with TRBD1 matching over 7 bases. V dropped 3 bases and J dropped 4; count of bases not matched to a gene: 8. The CDR3 extends over 15 amino acids. CDR1 is MDHEN and CDR2 is SYDVKM in the germline V gene. The CDR3 DNA follows: TGTGCCAGCAGTTTCACTCGGACAGGAGGCACTGAAGCTTTCTTT. This codes for CASSFTRTGGTEAFF.

The chain has TRBV6-5 and TRBJ1-1, with 7 bases fitting TRBD1. Germline CDR1 reads MNHEY; CDR2 reads SVGAGI. The CDR3 consists of 10 residues. V was clipped by 6 bases and J by 8 bases; unmatched bases: 0. The CDR3 loop is CASRDREAFF. In nucleotides, the CDR3 is TGTGCCAGCAGGGACAGGGAAGCTTTCTTT.

The chain has TRBV28 and TRBJ2-7; the match to TRBD2 covers 9 bases. There are 15 residues in the CDR3. Losses at the gene ends were 3 bases for V and 3 bases for J; bases not matched to a gene: 6. CDR1 MDHEN and CDR2 SYDVKM come from the germline V gene. CDR3 sequence reads: CASSLTILAGYEQYF. The CDR3 bases are TGTGCCAGCAGTTTGACCATACTAGCGGGCTACGAGCAGTACTTC.

This clone occurred a few times. CDR3 residues: CASSYRVRATEAFF. CDR3 coding DNA: TGTGCCAGCAGTTACAGGGTGAGAGCAACTGAAGCTTTCTTT. The chain uses TRBV6-5 and TRBJ1-1, with unresolved D. V shed 2 bases and J shed 5 bases, with 12 bases lying between them. This CDR3 is built from 14 residues. Germline V CDR1 and CDR2: MNHEY, SVGAGI.

This clone showed up many times. The chain couples TRBV4-3 to TRBJ2-1, with D tentatively TRBD1 (5 bases). Trimming pared 0 bases from V and 8 bases from J, leaving 14 bases between. The length of the CDR3 is 15 residues. The V gene's germline CDR1 is LGHNA and CDR2 YSLEER. The CDR3 DNA reads TGCGCCAGCAGCCAAGAAGGGGCCACCCTGGATGAGCAGTTCTTC. Amino acid sequence: CASSQEGATLDEQFF.

Note on this clone: A read error may be the cause here, since a much bigger clone is one base away. The chain employs TRBV29-1 and TRBJ1-4; D not certain. This CDR3 has 16 residues. With 2 bases removed from V and 2 bases from J, the gap between germline ends came to 15 bases. Germline CDR1 is SQVTM and CDR2 is ANQGSEA. CDR3 DNA sequence: TGCAGCGTTGAATCAGGTCACACCGGGACTAATGAAAAACTGTTTTTT. As protein: CSVESGHTGTNEKLFF.

The CDR3 spells CASSQVGSGPNGYNEQFF. The CDR3 coding sequence is TGCGCCAGCAGCCAAGTAGGTAGCGGGCCGAATGGATACAATGAGCAGTTCTTC. This chain links TRBV4-1 with TRBJ2-1; 7 nucleotides align to TRBD2. J gave up 4 bases and V 1 base, and 13 bases lay outside the gene matches. CDR3 size: 18 residues. The germline gives CDR1 MGHRA, CDR2 YSYEKL.

The chain couples TRBV5-1 to TRBJ1-2; possible D gene TRBD1, 6 bases. Trimming left V 2 bases short and J 1 base short, with 9 bases between. The CDR3 has 14 residues. Germline-derived CDR1 and CDR2 are SGHRS and YFSETQ. CDR3: CASSLQGLNYGYTF. CDR3 DNA sequence: TGCGCCAGCAGCTTACAGGGCCTTAACTATGGCTACACCTTC.

Notes on this clone: The identical CDR3 is also encoded by other nucleotide sequences in the sample. V is TRBV10-3 and J is TRBJ2-3; D unclear. The CDR3 consists of 11 residues. V was cut by 4 bases and J by 4 bases, with 3 bases left in between. Germline-derived CDR1 and CDR2 are ENHRY and SYGVKD. In DNA, the CDR3 is TGTGCCATCAGTGGGTCAGATACGCAGTATTTT. The encoded protein is CAISGSDTQYF.